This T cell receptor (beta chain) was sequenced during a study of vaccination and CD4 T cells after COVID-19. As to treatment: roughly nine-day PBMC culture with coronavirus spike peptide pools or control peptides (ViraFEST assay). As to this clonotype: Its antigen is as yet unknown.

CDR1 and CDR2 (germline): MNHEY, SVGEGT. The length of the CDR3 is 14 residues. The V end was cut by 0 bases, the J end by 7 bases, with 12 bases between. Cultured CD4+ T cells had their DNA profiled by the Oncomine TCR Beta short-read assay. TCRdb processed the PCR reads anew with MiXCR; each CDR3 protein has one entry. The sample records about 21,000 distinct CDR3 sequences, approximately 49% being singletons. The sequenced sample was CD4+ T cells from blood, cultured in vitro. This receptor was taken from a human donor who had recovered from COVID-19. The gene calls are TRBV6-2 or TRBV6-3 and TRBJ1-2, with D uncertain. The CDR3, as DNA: TGTGCCAGCAGTTACTCGAATAACGGCCTTGGCTACACCTTC. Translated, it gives CASSYSNNGLGYTF.